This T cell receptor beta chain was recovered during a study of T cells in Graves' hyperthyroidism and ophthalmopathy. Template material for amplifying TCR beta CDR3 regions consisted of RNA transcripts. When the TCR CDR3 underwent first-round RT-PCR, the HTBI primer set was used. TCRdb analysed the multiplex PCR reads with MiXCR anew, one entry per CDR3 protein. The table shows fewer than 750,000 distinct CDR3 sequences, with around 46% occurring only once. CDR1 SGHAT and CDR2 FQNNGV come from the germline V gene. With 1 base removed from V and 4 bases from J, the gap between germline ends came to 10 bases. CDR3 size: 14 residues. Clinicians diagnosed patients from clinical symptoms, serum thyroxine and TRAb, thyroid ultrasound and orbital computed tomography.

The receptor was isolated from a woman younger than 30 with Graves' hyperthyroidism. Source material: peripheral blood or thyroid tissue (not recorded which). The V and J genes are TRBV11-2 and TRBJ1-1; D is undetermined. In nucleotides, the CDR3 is TGTGCCAGCAGCTTAGGGCTTGCTTCCACTGAAGCTTTCTTT. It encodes CASSLGLASTEAFF.